This entry lists 17 T cell receptor beta chains sequenced from one sample in a study of shared clonotypes between healthy human individuals. Here immunoSEQ multiplex PCR was the method, and the copy in TCRdb shows in-frame clones only, minus some. The sample shows 900,000 to 1,200,000 clones, more than 75% of them seen only once. Sequencing was performed on memory CD4+ T cells from PBMCs. Stated subset: CD45RA-negative fraction. All receptors derive from a man between 18 and 35 years old in good health. Some clones in this sample may be carry-over from other donors' samples.

The chain recombines TRBV7-8 with TRBJ2-1, with a weak D call TRBD2 (6 bases). V dropped 1 base and J dropped 6 bases, with 16 bases sitting between them. The CDR3 covers 16 residues. The V gene's germline CDR1 is SGHVS and CDR2 FQNEAQ. The CDR3 here is CASSLEGLGLSNEQFF. The CDR3 bases are TGTGCCAGCAGCTTAGAGGGACTGGGGTTGTCCAATGAGCAGTTCTTC.

The table lists this clone with a few counts. The chain links TRBV7-7 to TRBJ2-1; 7 bases are a match to TRBD2. The J segment lost 4 bases and the V segment lost 3 bases, leaving 6 bases of the junction unmatched. The CDR3 length is 15 residues. Germline-derived CDR1 and CDR2 are SSHAT and FNYEAQ (reference sequence). The CDR3 is CASSFSASGYNEQFF. CDR3 sequence (DNA): TGTGCCAGCAGCTTTTCGGCTAGCGGATACAATGAGCAGTTCTTC. Together with reference TRBV7-7 and TRBJ2-1, the CDR3 gives the full variable domain: GAGVSQSPRYKVTKRGQDVTLRCDPISSHATLYWYQQALGQGPEFLTYFNYEAQPDKSGLPSDRFSAERPEGSISTLTIQRTEQRDSAMYRCASSFSASGYNEQFFGPGTRLTVL.

The chain links TRBV5-4 to TRBJ2-3; tentative D call: TRBD2 (7 bases). Germline CDR1 SGHNT, CDR2 YYREEE (reference sequence). This CDR3 is built from 16 residues. Trimming shortened V by 0 bases and J by 5 bases, and 16 bases separated the two germline ends. The CDR3 spells CASSLGGAGAGDTQYF. As DNA, the CDR3 is TGTGCCAGCAGCTTGGGAGGGGCGGGGGCCGGAGATACGCAGTATTTT. The full variable domain, with the rest looked up from reference TRBV5-4 and TRBJ2-3, is ETGVTQSPTHLIKTRGQQVTLRCSSQSGHNTVSWYQQALGQGPQFIFQYYREEENGRGNFPPRFSGLQFPNYSSELNVNALELDDSALYLCASSLGGAGAGDTQYFGPGTRLTVL.

The DNA for the CDR3 is TGCGCCAGCAGCCAAGAAGGACAGGACGTTTACGGCTACACCTTC. This sequence encodes CASSQEGQDVYGYTF. The chain carries TRBV4-1 and TRBJ1-2; 7 nucleotides align to TRBD1. The germline gives CDR1 MGHRA, CDR2 YSYEKL. V was clipped by 0 bases and J by 8 bases; unmatched bases: 9. The CDR3 extends over 15 amino acids.

The J gene is TRBJ2-1, the V gene TRBV28; TRBD2 matches 10 bases. The V and J ends lost 8 bases and 1 base, in that order; junction bases with no gene match: 11. The CDR3 has 17 amino acids. The germline gives CDR1 MDHEN, CDR2 SYDVKM. The CDR3 here is CASRALAGVLSYNEQFF. CDR3 DNA: TGTGCCAGCCGAGCGCTAGCGGGAGTTCTGTCCTACAATGAGCAGTTCTTC.

This rearrangement joins TRBV28 to TRBJ2-2; possible D gene TRBD1, 8 bases. This CDR3 is 13 amino acids long. V was clipped by 11 bases and J by 6 bases, with 16 bases between them. CDR1 is MDHEN, CDR2 SYDVKM, per germline. Written as DNA, the CDR3 is TGTGCCGTTCGACAGGGGAGGGCCGGGGAGCTGTTTTTT. It specifies CAVRQGRAGELFF.

The V and J genes are TRBV30 and TRBJ2-7; 13 bases are a match to TRBD2. The V gene's germline CDR1 is GTSNPN and CDR2 SVGIG (reference sequence). J was trimmed by 3 bases and V by 1 base; bases with no gene match: 3. The CDR3 is 15 amino acids. The CDR3 bases are TGTGCCTGGAGTGGGACTAGCGGGAGTTACTACGAGCAGTACTTC. This encodes CAWSGTSGSYYEQYF.

CDR3 DNA sequence: TGTGCCAGCAGTTTAGTAGACAGGGGGAATCAGCCCCAGCATTTT. It codes for CASSLVDRGNQPQHF. The V gene is TRBV28, the J gene TRBJ1-5; TRBD1 agrees at 9 bases. Germline V gene lookup returns CDR1 MDHEN and CDR2 SYDVKM. V gave up 2 bases and J gave up 4 bases; unmatched junction bases: 3. The CDR3 contains 15 residues. Supplemented by reference TRBV28 and TRBJ1-5, the full variable domain reads DVKVTQSSRYLVKRTGEKVFLECVQDMDHENMFWYRQDPGLGLRLIYFSYDVKMKEKGDIPEGYSVSREKKERFSLILESASTNQTSMYLCASSLVDRGNQPQHFGDGTRLSIL.

The gene calls are TRBV30 and TRBJ1-4; D not certain. CDR1 GTSNPN and CDR2 SVGIG come from the germline V gene (reference sequence). V lost 0 bases, J lost 8 bases, and 13 bases lay in between. This CDR3 has 14 amino acids. The CDR3 DNA reads as TGTGCCTGGAGTGTACACGGGATTCTAGAAAAACTGTTTTTT. Translated, it gives CAWSVHGILEKLFF.

This chain uses TRBV14 with TRBJ2-2; D remains unclear. Germline CDR1 and CDR2: SGHDN and FVKESK. The CDR3 runs to 14 residues. Trimming pared 1 base from V and 0 bases from J, leaving 3 bases between. For the CDR3, the DNA is TGTGCCAGCAGCCAAGTTACGAACACCGGGGAGCTGTTTTTT. Encoded protein: CASSQVTNTGELFF.

J is TRBJ2-1 and V is TRBV2; 9 bases fit TRBD1. The CDR3 is 14 residues long. Germline V gene lookup returns CDR1 SNHLY and CDR2 FYNNEI. J was trimmed by 1 base and V by 7 bases; bases with no gene match: 2. The CDR3 loop reads CASKDRGSYNEQFF. The CDR3 DNA is TGTGCCAGCAAGGACAGGGGATCCTACAATGAGCAGTTCTTC. The full variable domain, its missing parts supplied by reference TRBV2 and TRBJ2-1, is EPEVTQTPSHQVTQMGQEVILRCVPISNHLYFYWYRQILGQKVEFLVSFYNNEISEKSEIFDDQFSVERPDGSNFTLKIRSTKLEDSAMYFCASKDRGSYNEQFFGPGTRLTVL.

Comments on this clone: Other DNA sequences in the same sample also yield this CDR3. This sequence joins TRBV27 and TRBJ1-2, with TRBD1 matching over 8 bases. CDR1 MNHEY and CDR2 SMNVEV come from the germline V gene (reference sequence). V gave up 3 bases and J gave up 5 bases; unmatched junction bases: 5. The CDR3 runs to 14 residues. This chain's CDR3 is CASSLTGAGYGYTF. In nucleotides, the CDR3 is TGTGCCAGCAGTTTGACAGGGGCTGGGTATGGCTACACCTTC.

Only a few counts were recorded for this clone. Other DNA sequences of this sample code for an identical CDR3. This rearrangement joins TRBV7-9 to TRBJ1-2; D gene ambiguous. V lost 3 bases, J lost 8 bases, and 10 bases lay in between. From germline, CDR1 is SEHNR and CDR2 FQNEAQ (reference sequence). The CDR3 contains 12 residues. CDR3 residues: CASSFWGGGYTF. The DNA for the CDR3 is TGTGCCAGCAGCTTTTGGGGAGGAGGCTACACCTTC.

The chain couples TRBV21-1 to TRBJ2-5. TRBV21-1 counts as a pseudogene. CDR3 length: 14 residues. The CDR3 DNA sequence: TGTGCCAGCAGCAAAGCGGCGTTCCGGGAGACCCAGTACTTC. Residues: CASSKAAFRETQYF.

Concerning this clone: In the same sample, other DNA sequences code for this CDR3. The rearrangement links TRBV29-1 to TRBJ2-1; perhaps D is TRBD1 or TRBD2 (5 bases each). The V end lost 5 bases, the J end lost 0 bases, and 11 bases lay between the germline ends. This CDR3 is built from 14 residues. The germline CDR1 and CDR2 sequences are SQVTM and ANQGSEA. As DNA, the CDR3 is TGCAGCGTTAGGGGTGGGAGCTCCTACAATGAGCAGTTCTTC. Its protein product is CSVRGGSSYNEQFF.

This clone was observed once. The chain combines TRBV2 with TRBJ2-1; D is undetermined. The CDR3 extends over 11 amino acids. Germline V gene data show CDR1 as SNHLY and CDR2 as FYNNEI. Trimming shortened V by 8 bases and J by 6 bases, and 8 bases separated the two germline ends. The CDR3 DNA reads as TGTGCCAGCCAGCTGGGCAATGAGCAGTTCTTC. Translating it yields CASQLGNEQFF.

The chain combines TRBV19 with TRBJ2-5, with a weak D call TRBD2 (6 bases). The length of the CDR3 is 13 residues. CDR1 and CDR2 from the germline V gene are LNHDA and SQIVND (reference sequence). V lost 5 bases to trimming and J lost 5 bases, with 12 bases between them. The CDR3 sequence: CASSPGVGETQYF. In nucleotides, the CDR3 is TGTGCCAGTAGTCCGGGGGTTGGGGAGACCCAGTACTTC.